This entry lists 8 T cell receptor beta chains sequenced from one sample in a study of T-cell memory formation after mild COVID-19. A single record per CDR3 protein comes from TCRdb applying MiXCR to the 5' RACE reads. This table has almost 350,000 distinct CDR3 sequences, 20% to 25% appearing once. Sequencing was carried out using PBMCs or a T cell subset sorted from them (not recorded which). The receptors derive from a man younger than 35 who had mild COVID-19 (a few samples of this study predate the infection). Cell type and time point are not known.

This clonotype was recorded at least ten times. The J gene is TRBJ1-5, the V gene TRBV7-2; D is unclear. The CDR3 length is 14 residues. V lost 3 bases to trimming and J lost 3 bases, with 9 bases between them. CDR1 and CDR2 from the germline V gene are SGHTA and FQGNSA. CDR3: CASSFSRSNQPQHF. The CDR3 nucleotides read TGTGCCAGCAGCTTTTCGCGGTCCAATCAGCCCCAGCATTTT.

This clonotype has more than one count but fewer than ten. CDR3: CASSFLSGGGTDTQYF. The CDR3 coding sequence is TGTGCCAGCAGCTTCCTCTCCGGGGGCGGGACAGATACGCAGTATTTT. This chain connects TRBV7-6 to TRBJ2-3; either TRBD1 or TRBD2 may supply D (6 bases each). Germline CDR1 SGHVS, CDR2 FNYEAQ. The ends were cut back, 3 bases at V and 3 bases at J, with 16 bases in the middle. This CDR3 is built from 16 residues.

V is TRBV5-1 and J is TRBJ1-2; D gene ambiguous. V lost 5 bases to trimming and J lost 0 bases, with 8 bases between them. The CDR3 runs 13 residues. CDR1 and CDR2 from the germline V gene are SGHRS and YFSETQ. CDR3 in DNA: TGCGCCAGCAGGGTTCAGGCTAACTATGGCTACACCTTC. This gives the protein CASRVQANYGYTF.

The gene calls are TRBV7-2 and TRBJ2-3; 9 positions match TRBD2. The CDR3 has 15 residues. The junction had 4 bases not matched to a gene; V was cut back by 3 bases and J by 3 bases. From germline, CDR1 is SGHTA and CDR2 FQGNSA. CDR3 bases: TGTGCCAGCAGCTTCGCGGGGGGGCGGACAGATACGCAGTATTTT. Protein: CASSFAGGRTDTQYF.

This clonotype showed up many times. The chain recombines TRBV5-1 with TRBJ2-3; a possible D gene is TRBD1 (6 bases). V lost 0 bases and J 8 bases, leaving 16 bases between the germline ends. CDR3 size: 15 residues. CDR1 and CDR2 from the germline V gene are SGHRS and YFSETQ. The CDR3 here is CASSLGGGPTGTQYF. CDR3 sequence (DNA): TGCGCCAGCAGCTTGGGAGGGGGACCCACCGGTACGCAGTATTTT.

This chain links TRBV7-8 with TRBJ2-2; D uncertain. Germline-derived CDR1 and CDR2 are SGHVS and FQNEAQ. This CDR3 is built from 13 residues. Trimming took 0 bases from V and 5 from J, leaving 4 bases between them. In DNA, the CDR3 is TGTGCCAGCAGCTTAGCAGGGACCGGGGAGCTGTTTTTT. Its protein is CASSLAGTGELFF.

CDR3 residues: CASSLDPGDGDTQYF. In DNA, the CDR3 is TGTGCCAGCAGCTTAGATCCGGGGGATGGGGATACGCAGTATTTT. The chain employs TRBV11-2 and TRBJ2-3, with D perhaps matching TRBD2 (6 bases). Per the germline V gene, CDR1 is SGHAT and CDR2 is FQNNGV. Deletions cut 0 bases from V and 6 bases from J, with 13 bases between. This CDR3 spans 15 amino acids.

This clonotype occurred many times. The rearrangement joins TRBV29-1 to TRBJ2-7, with 9 bases fitting TRBD1. There are 13 residues in the CDR3. J was trimmed by 4 bases and V by 2 bases; bases with no gene match: 3. The germline V gene encodes CDR1 SQVTM and CDR2 ANQGSEA. The chain's CDR3 is CSVETGGKYEQYF. DNA of the CDR3: TGCAGCGTTGAAACAGGGGGCAAGTACGAGCAGTACTTC.